A selection of T cell receptor beta chains follows, all from one sample in a study of follicular helper T cells after annual influenza vaccination. Sequencing was performed with immunoSEQ multiplex PCR; in TCRdb, only in-frame clones are kept and a portion is missing. The sample shows 2,000 to 2,500 clones, roughly 84% of them seen only once. The sequences come from CXCR5+ CD38- circulating T follicular helper cells from blood, collected on the day of influenza vaccination. The receptors were gathered from an adult who received the influenza vaccine. The CDR3 runs from the conserved cysteine through the conserved F or W. A D gene is named only where the DNA matches it firmly. Size is omitted from some rows. Given values are once, few, many or a class for expanded clones.

j_gene,v_gene,abundance,d_gene,CDR3aa,CDR3nt
TRBJ1-2,TRBV6-5,NA,TRBD1,CASSPDRVGYGYTF,TGTGCCAGCAGCCCGGACAGGGTAGGCTATGGCTACACCTTC
TRBJ2-7,TRBV5-4,NA,TRBD2,CASSPGGRSSYEQYF,TGTGCCAGTTCACCCGGGGGGAGGAGCTCCTACGAGCAGTACTTC
TRBJ1-4,TRBV5-1,NA,NA,CASSPVSSNEKLFF,TGCGCCAGCAGCCCCGTGAGCTCTAATGAAAAACTGTTTTTT
TRBJ2-1,TRBV29-1,NA,TRBD2,CSVDTSVVGEQFF,TGCAGCGTTGATACTAGCGTTGTAGGTGAGCAGTTCTTC
TRBJ2-2,TRBV2,NA,NA,CASGSDTGELFF,TGTGCCAGCGGGTCGGACACCGGGGAGCTGTTTTTT
TRBJ1-5,TRBV2,NA,NA,CASRGATARPQHF,TGTGCCAGCAGGGGAGCGACAGCCCGGCCCCAGCATTTT
TRBJ2-3,TRBV30,NA,TRBD2,CAWSHSGGPEDTQYF,TGTGCCTGGAGTCATAGCGGGGGGCCGGAAGATACGCAGTATTTT
TRBJ1-5,TRBV6-1,NA,NA,CASSEAHIRQPQHF,TGTGCCAGCAGTGAAGCACACATTCGTCAGCCCCAGCATTTT
TRBJ1-4,TRBV14,few,TRBD1,CASSTGDRAKVEKLFF,TGTGCCAGCAGCACCGGGGACAGGGCAAAGGTTGAAAAACTGTTTTTT
TRBJ2-1,TRBV6-1,NA,NA,CASSVEDRIYNEQFF,TGTGCCAGCAGTGTCGAAGACCGCATCTACAATGAGCAGTTCTTC
TRBJ2-1,TRBV9,NA,TRBD2,CASSPLLAGALTSYNEQFF,TGTGCCAGCAGCCCTCTACTAGCGGGGGCCCTGACATCCTACAATGAGCAGTTCTTC
TRBJ1-6,TRBV21-1,NA,NA,CASSKSQKAGNNSPLHF,TGTGCCAGCAGCAAAAGTCAAAAAGCCGGTAATAATTCACCCCTCCACTTT
TRBJ1-5,TRBV7-8,NA,NA,CASSPRGASNQPQHF,TGTGCCAGCAGCCCCCGGGGGGCGAGCAATCAGCCCCAGCATTTT
TRBJ2-7,TRBV21-1,NA,NA,CASSNTGTFSYEQYF,TGTGCCAGCAGCAATACCGGGACATTCTCCTACGAGCAGTACTTC
TRBJ1-2,TRBV6-5,NA,NA,CASSRVGRTNYGYTF,TGTGCCAGCAGTCGAGTAGGGAGAACTAACTATGGCTACACCTTC
TRBJ1-5,TRBV27,NA,TRBD1,CASSRRGDRVNQPQHF,TGTGCCAGCAGTCGCCGAGGGGACAGAGTGAATCAGCCCCAGCATTTT
TRBJ2-4,TRBV29-1,NA,NA,CSVAGAKNIQYF,TGCAGCGTAGCGGGAGCCAAAAACATTCAGTACTTC
TRBJ2-5,TRBV15,NA,NA,CATSKVRDPRETQYF,TGTGCCACCAGCAAGGTCCGGGACCCCCGAGAGACCCAGTACTTC
TRBJ2-7,TRBV2,NA,TRBD2,CASNPPGGLYEQYF,TGTGCCAGCAACCCCCCGGGGGGATTATACGAGCAGTACTTC
TRBJ2-2,TRBV4-2,NA,TRBD2,CASSLLNGGAGELFF,TGTGCCAGCAGCCTCCTAAATGGGGGGGCCGGGGAGCTGTTTTTT
TRBJ2-2,TRBV6-1,NA,NA,CASSTDRSTGELFF,TGTGCCAGCTCCACGGACAGAAGCACCGGGGAGCTGTTTTTT
TRBJ2-1,TRBV25-1,NA,TRBD1,CASSSNRGQFYNEQFF,TGTGCCAGCAGTTCCAACAGGGGCCAATTCTACAATGAGCAGTTCTTC
TRBJ2-7,TRBV30,few,NA,CAWSYDRPEKDYEQYF,TGTGCCTGGAGTTATGACAGGCCGGAGAAAGACTACGAGCAGTACTTC
TRBJ2-1,TRBV18,once,TRBD1,CASSPNRGSSYNEQFF,TGTGCCAGCTCACCAAACAGGGGTAGCTCCTACAATGAGCAGTTCTTC
TRBJ2-4,TRBV5-8,NA,NA,CASSLVGAKNIQYF,TGCGCCAGCAGCTTAGTGGGAGCCAAAAACATTCAGTACTTC
TRBJ2-7,TRBV7-2,NA,TRBD2,CASSSGRGYEQYF,TGTGCCAGCAGCTCCGGGAGGGGATACGAGCAGTACTTC
TRBJ2-2,TRBV19,NA,TRBD1,CASSMLRQGAGELFF,TGTGCCAGTAGTATGCTAAGACAGGGGGCCGGGGAGCTGTTTTTT
TRBJ2-7,TRBV11-2,NA,TRBD1,CASSPIMRQGPYEQYF,TGTGCCAGCAGCCCCATTATGAGACAGGGCCCCTACGAGCAGTACTTC
TRBJ1-1,TRBV29-1,NA,NA,CSVGTAVNTEAFF,TGCAGCGTTGGGACAGCGGTGAACACTGAAGCTTTCTTT
TRBJ2-1,TRBV7-2,NA,NA,CASSLKRDVNEQFF,TGTGCCAGCAGCTTAAAACGGGACGTCAATGAGCAGTTCTTC
TRBJ1-1,TRBV20-1,NA,NA,CSASREDEAFF,TGCAGTGCTAGTCGGGAGGACGAAGCTTTCTTT
TRBJ1-5,TRBV19,few,NA,CASSMDLRPQHF,TGTGCCAGTAGTATGGACCTGCGGCCCCAGCATTTT
TRBJ2-1,TRBV5-1,NA,NA,CASSLTGIEIGQFF,TGCGCCAGCAGCTTGACAGGAATCGAGATAGGGCAGTTCTTC
TRBJ2-1,TRBV6-1,NA,NA,CASSEGYNEQFF,TGTGCCAGCAGTGAGGGTTACAATGAGCAGTTCTTC
TRBJ2-3,TRBV5-8,NA,NA,CASSRQQAVGQYF,TGTGCCAGCAGCAGACAACAGGCTGTAGGGCAGTATTTT
TRBJ1-3,TRBV19,NA,NA,CASSIGVGGNTIYF,TGTGCCAGTAGTATCGGGGTTGGCGGAAACACCATATATTTT
TRBJ2-7,TRBV4-1,few,NA,CASSLHGWGQGQYF,TGCGCCAGCAGCCTTCATGGGTGGGGGCAGGGGCAGTACTTC
TRBJ2-7,TRBV5-1,NA,TRBD1,CASSLVGGTGGREQYF,TGCGCCAGCAGCTTAGTTGGAGGGACAGGGGGCCGGGAGCAGTACTTC
TRBJ2-5,TRBV4-1,NA,TRBD2,CASSQDPPERGSGRETQYF,TGCGCCAGCAGCCAAGACCCCCCAGAGCGGGGTTCAGGCAGGGAGACCCAGTACTTC